The 28 T cell receptor beta chains in this list originate from one sample, sequenced in a study of T cells after yellow fever vaccination. One entry per CDR3 protein, called by TCRdb with MiXCR from the 5' RACE reads. The sample consists of 360,000 or so distinct CDR3 sequences, roughly 11% of them appearing once. Sequences were derived from PBMCs, sampled on the day of the first yellow fever vaccination. The receptors come from a man aged 18 to 29 who received the YFV17D yellow fever vaccine.

This clonotype appeared a few times. The chain recombines TRBV7-2 with TRBJ2-1; D perhaps matches TRBD2 (6 bases). There are 14 residues in the CDR3. The V gene's germline CDR1 is SGHTA and CDR2 FQGNSA. Trimming shortened V by 5 bases and J by 6 bases, and 14 bases separated the two germline ends. CDR3 coding DNA: TGTGCCAGCAGCCAACTGACCGGGAGCAATGAGCAGTTCTTC. This gives the protein CASSQLTGSNEQFF.

This sequence joins TRBV4-1 and TRBJ2-1; D not certain. Germline V lookup: CDR1 MGHRA, CDR2 YSYEKL. CDR3 length: 15 residues. Trimming cost V 1 base and J 4 bases, with 11 bases left between them. CDR3 DNA: TGCGCCAGCAGCCAAGCCTCGGACGGGTACAATGAGCAGTTCTTC. It specifies CASSQASDGYNEQFF.

The rearrangement joins TRBV13 to TRBJ2-6, with TRBD1 matching 9 bases. V gave up 5 bases and J gave up 4 bases; unmatched junction bases: 6. From germline, CDR1 is PRHDT and CDR2 FYEKMQ (reference sequence). The CDR3 runs to 16 residues. CDR3 region: CASSVTGGTGANVLTF. Here the CDR3 DNA reads TGTGCCAGCAGCGTTACAGGGGGCACCGGGGCCAACGTCCTGACTTTC.

The table lists this clonotype with many counts. The rearrangement links TRBV11-2 to TRBJ2-7; 11 nucleotides align to TRBD2. The CDR3 loop spans 15 amino acids. The germline V gene has CDR1 SGHAT and CDR2 FQNNGV. The trim removed 2 bases at V and 2 bases at J, leaving 2 bases unmatched. The CDR3 DNA is TGTGCCAGCAGCTTACTAGCGGGAGGAACCTACGAGCAGTACTTC. It yields the protein CASSLLAGGTYEQYF.

The chain recombines TRBV20-1 with TRBJ2-5, with 12 bases fitting TRBD2. This CDR3 is built from 16 residues. The germline CDR1 and CDR2 sequences are DFQATT and SNEGSKA (reference sequence). V trimming: 0 bases; J trimming: 1 base; junction bases outside the gene matches: 3. CDR3 protein: CSARDRTSGVQETQYF. The CDR3 nucleotides are TGCAGTGCTAGAGACCGGACTAGCGGGGTCCAAGAGACCCAGTACTTC.

The chain has TRBV19 and TRBJ1-6, with D possibly matching TRBD1 (6 bases). Trimming took 4 bases from V and 7 from J, leaving 17 bases between them. This CDR3 has 16 amino acids. Germline V gene data show CDR1 as LNHDA and CDR2 as SQIVND (reference sequence). DNA of the CDR3: TGTGCCAGTAGTAGAATACAGGGCACGGGGAATTCACCCCTCCACTTT. Residues: CASSRIQGTGNSPLHF. The full variable domain, in which reference TRBV19 and TRBJ1-6 provide the parts outside the CDR3, is DGGITQSPKYLFRKEGQNVTLSCEQNLNHDAMYWYRQDPGQGLRLIYYSQIVNDFQKGDIAEGYSVSREKKESFPLTVTSAQKNPTAFYLCASSRIQGTGNSPLHFGNGTRLTVT.

The CDR3 DNA reads TGTGCCACCAGGCGACAGGGTTCTGGAAACACCATATATTTT. Translated, it gives CATRRQGSGNTIYF. This chain links TRBV15 with TRBJ1-3; 7 nucleotides agree with TRBD1. V gave up 6 bases and J gave up 1 base; unmatched junction bases: 3. Germline lookup yields CDR1 LNHNV and CDR2 YYDKDF (reference sequence). The CDR3 covers 14 residues.

In this sample, this clonotype turned up a few times. This chain links TRBV5-1 with TRBJ2-5; TRBD2 is a possible D gene (7 bases). Germline V gene lookup returns CDR1 SGHRS and CDR2 YFSETQ. Trimming took 3 bases from V and 4 from J, leaving 16 bases between them. The CDR3 sequence is 15 residues long. CDR3 coding DNA: TGCGCCAGCAGCTCTCAGGCGGGGGCCACAGAGACCCAGTACTTC. Translating it yields CASSSQAGATETQYF.

V usage is TRBV7-9 and J usage is TRBJ2-7, with D perhaps matching TRBD1 or TRBD2 (7 bases each). Trimming pared 7 bases from V and 5 bases from J, leaving 18 bases between. The CDR3 has 14 residues. Germline CDR1 and CDR2: SEHNR and FQNEAQ (reference sequence). CDR3 coding DNA: TGTGCCAGCACCCCAGGGGGGGGGTGGGACGAGCAGTACTTC. The encoded protein is CASTPGGGWDEQYF.

This clonotype was seen many times. The V gene is TRBV5-1, the J gene TRBJ2-1, with D uncertain. From germline, CDR1 is SGHRS and CDR2 YFSETQ. V was cut by 0 bases and J by 9 bases, with 7 bases left in between. The length of the CDR3 is 12 residues. The CDR3 protein is CASSLGTSEQFF. The CDR3 DNA is TGCGCCAGCAGCTTGGGTACGAGTGAGCAGTTCTTC. Based on the CDR3 plus reference TRBV5-1 and TRBJ2-1, the full variable domain is KAGVTQTPRYLIKTRGQQVTLSCSPISGHRSVSWYQQTPGQGLQFLFEYFSETQRNKGNFPGRFSGRQFSNSRSEMNVSTLELGDSALYLCASSLGTSEQFFGPGTRLTVL.

This clonotype has only a few counts. V is TRBV28 and J is TRBJ2-5; 10 positions match TRBD1. The CDR3 has 15 amino acids. The germline CDR1 and CDR2 sequences are MDHEN and SYDVKM. J gave up 4 bases and V 3 bases, and 5 bases lay outside the gene matches. Here the CDR3 DNA reads TGTGCCAGCAGTTTGGACAGGGGGGGAGGAGAGACCCAGTACTTC. Translated, it gives CASSLDRGGGETQYF. Combining the CDR3 with reference TRBV28 and TRBJ2-5 gives the whole variable domain DVKVTQSSRYLVKRTGEKVFLECVQDMDHENMFWYRQDPGLGLRLIYFSYDVKMKEKGDIPEGYSVSREKKERFSLILESASTNQTSMYLCASSLDRGGGETQYFGPGTRLLVL.

The sample holds a few counts of this clonotype. The rearrangement links TRBV5-1 to TRBJ1-4; D may be TRBD1 (6 bases). V lost 4 bases and J 2 bases, leaving 21 bases between the germline ends. Germline V lookup: CDR1 SGHRS, CDR2 YFSETQ. The CDR3 has 18 amino acids. CDR3 amino acids: CASSGSPGGIHTNEKLFF. The CDR3 coding sequence is TGCGCCAGCAGCGGGTCCCCTGGGGGCATTCACACTAATGAAAAACTGTTTTTT.

Of note for this clonotype: An end of the junction does not agree with germline; a read error may underlie this. The V gene is TRBV12-3 or TRBV12-4, the J gene TRBJ1-2, with D perhaps matching TRBD1 (5 bases). The CDR3 has 18 residues. Here the CDR3 DNA reads TGTGCCATCAGTTTAGCCCCCGGTTCGGGAGGGGAAAGCTATGGCTACACCTTC. Protein: CAISLAPGSGGESYGYTF.

The chain employs TRBV7-2 and TRBJ1-4; D remains unclear. Looked up from germline, CDR1 is SGHTA and CDR2 is FQGNSA. V lost 1 base to trimming and J lost 3 bases, with 3 bases between them. CDR3 size: 13 residues. The CDR3 DNA is TGTGCCAGCAGCTTAGTAGCTAATGAAAAACTGTTTTTT. Translation gives CASSLVANEKLFF.

The rearrangement links TRBV6-5 to TRBJ2-1; possible D gene TRBD1, 5 bases. The germline V and J ends were trimmed by 2 bases and 5 bases, with 13 bases remaining between them. The CDR3 has 15 residues. Germline lookup yields CDR1 MNHEY and CDR2 SVGAGI. The CDR3 is CASSYGAGQDNEQFF. The CDR3 DNA follows: TGTGCCAGCAGTTACGGGGCAGGGCAGGACAATGAGCAGTTCTTC.

This chain links TRBV5-1 with TRBJ2-5; tentatively, D is TRBD1 or TRBD2 (5 bases each). V lost 4 bases, J lost 4 bases, and 20 bases lay in between. Germline CDR1 reads SGHRS; CDR2 reads YFSETQ. The length of the CDR3 is 16 residues. The CDR3 DNA reads TGCGCCAGCAGCGCCGGGGCCAGTCAGGGTCGAGAGACCCAGTACTTC. Translating gives CASSAGASQGRETQYF.

The V and J genes are TRBV14 and TRBJ1-1; TRBD1 might be the D (5 bases). V shed 0 bases and J shed 1 base, with 15 bases lying between them. The germline CDR1 and CDR2 sequences are SGHDN and FVKESK. The CDR3 loop spans 17 amino acids. The CDR3 DNA reads as TGTGCCAGCAGCCAAGATGCGGGCACAGGCTGGAACACTGAAGCTTTCTTT. It yields the protein CASSQDAGTGWNTEAFF.

The chain carries TRBV20-1 and TRBJ2-3; tentative D call: TRBD2 (7 bases). The germline V and J ends were trimmed by 4 bases and 2 bases, with 19 bases remaining between them. Germline-derived CDR1 and CDR2 are DFQATT and SNEGSKA (reference sequence). The CDR3 contains 16 residues. The CDR3 region has the DNA TGCAGTGCTATTAGGGGGGGGGCCAAAGTCACAGATACGCAGTATTTT. Translated, it gives CSAIRGGAKVTDTQYF.

This chain uses TRBV6-1 with TRBJ1-1, with D perhaps TRBD1 (5 bases). The germline V and J ends were trimmed by 5 bases and 3 bases, with 16 bases remaining between them. The CDR3 extends over 15 amino acids. Germline V gives CDR1 MNHNS, CDR2 SASEGT. The CDR3 sequence is CASSPARGGYTEAFF. For the CDR3, the DNA is TGTGCCAGCAGTCCTGCTCGGGGGGGATACACTGAAGCTTTCTTT.

This clonotype was seen a few times. The CDR3 spells CASSVENTEAFF. CDR3 bases: TGTGCCAGCAGTGTCGAGAACACTGAAGCTTTCTTT. V is TRBV2 and J is TRBJ1-1; D remains ambiguous. Trimming took off 4 bases at V and 1 base at J, with 4 bases between the two ends. CDR1 SNHLY and CDR2 FYNNEI come from the germline V gene. This CDR3 has 12 amino acids.

The V gene is TRBV7-3, the J gene TRBJ2-3, with 9 positions matching TRBD2. The CDR3 totals 15 residues. Trimming removed 3 bases from V and 4 bases from J; junction bases left unmatched: 5. The V gene's germline CDR1 is SGHTA and CDR2 FQGTGA. CDR3 sequence: CASSFQRGVADTQYF. CDR3 nucleotide sequence: TGTGCCAGCAGCTTTCAGCGGGGGGTGGCAGATACGCAGTATTTT.

This clonotype has a count of ten or more. V is TRBV7-2 and J is TRBJ2-3; 9 bases are shared with TRBD1. CDR3 size: 14 residues. V gave up 5 bases and J gave up 14 bases; unmatched junction bases: 14. The germline gives CDR1 SGHTA, CDR2 FQGNSA. CDR3 sequence: CASSPGTGWATLYF. In nucleotides, the CDR3 is TGTGCCAGCAGCCCCGGGACAGGGTGGGCGACCCTGTATTTT.

The V gene is TRBV5-1, the J gene TRBJ2-7; the match to TRBD1 covers 8 bases. The ends lost 4 bases at V and 5 bases at J; junction bases unmatched: 2. The V gene's germline CDR1 is SGHRS and CDR2 YFSETQ. The CDR3 extends over 12 amino acids. The CDR3 sequence is CASSRQGNEQYF. The CDR3 region has the DNA TGCGCCAGCAGCCGACAGGGGAACGAGCAGTACTTC.

The J gene is TRBJ2-7, the V gene TRBV27, with D hard to call. The V gene's germline CDR1 is MNHEY and CDR2 SMNVEV (reference sequence). This CDR3 is built from 11 residues. V dropped 5 bases and J dropped 3 bases, with 5 bases sitting between them. This CDR3 reads CASSNNYEQYF. The CDR3, as DNA: TGTGCCAGCAGTAACAACTACGAGCAGTACTTC.

The CDR3 sequence is CASSPSAYRETQYF. CDR3 in DNA: TGTGCCAGCAGCCCTTCGGCATATCGGGAGACCCAGTACTTC. The chain links TRBV7-9 to TRBJ2-5; D not resolved. Trimming left V 5 bases short and J 5 bases short, with 15 bases between. CDR1 SEHNR and CDR2 FQNEAQ come from the germline V gene (reference sequence). The CDR3 is made up of 14 amino acids.

There are a few counts of this clonotype. The V gene is TRBV6-2 or TRBV6-3, the J gene TRBJ2-2, with D maybe TRBD2 (5 bases). Germline CDR1 is MNHEY and CDR2 is SVGEGT. The CDR3 is 17 amino acids. V lost 6 bases to trimming and J lost 1 base, with 18 bases between them. The CDR3 protein is CASSFRFGEGNTGELFF. In DNA form, the CDR3 reads TGTGCCAGCAGCTTCCGTTTCGGAGAGGGGAACACCGGGGAGCTGTTTTTT.

This chain links TRBV6-6 with TRBJ2-1; the match to TRBD1 covers 9 bases. The germline CDR1 and CDR2 sequences are MNHNY and SVGAGI (reference sequence). Trimming cost V 4 bases and J 9 bases; bases outside gene matches: 4. The CDR3 is made up of 13 amino acids. This CDR3 reads CASSSGTGLEQFF. In DNA form, the CDR3 reads TGTGCCAGCAGTTCCGGGACAGGGCTTGAGCAGTTCTTC.

The V and J genes are TRBV2 and TRBJ2-1, with 8 bases aligning to TRBD2. V lost 5 bases to trimming and J lost 11 bases; unmatched junction nucleotides: 14. This CDR3 is 15 amino acids long. Germline-derived CDR1 and CDR2 are SNHLY and FYNNEI. The CDR3 DNA is TGTGCCAGCAGTAGAAGCGGGGGCCCGTTAGAGAAGCAGTTCTTC. Translation gives CASSRSGGPLEKQFF.